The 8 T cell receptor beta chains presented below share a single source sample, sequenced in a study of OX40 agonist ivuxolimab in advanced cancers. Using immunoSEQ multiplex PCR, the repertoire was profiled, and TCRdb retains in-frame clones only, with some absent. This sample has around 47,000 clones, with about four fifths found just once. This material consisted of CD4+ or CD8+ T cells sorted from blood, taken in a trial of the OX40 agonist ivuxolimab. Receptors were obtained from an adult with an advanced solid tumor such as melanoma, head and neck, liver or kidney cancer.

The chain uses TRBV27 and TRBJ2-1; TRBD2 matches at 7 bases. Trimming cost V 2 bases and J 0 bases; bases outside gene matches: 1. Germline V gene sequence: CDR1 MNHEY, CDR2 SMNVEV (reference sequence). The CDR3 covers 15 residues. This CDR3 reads CASSLGGSSYNEQFF. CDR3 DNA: TGTGCCAGCAGTTTAGGCGGGAGCTCCTACAATGAGCAGTTCTTC.

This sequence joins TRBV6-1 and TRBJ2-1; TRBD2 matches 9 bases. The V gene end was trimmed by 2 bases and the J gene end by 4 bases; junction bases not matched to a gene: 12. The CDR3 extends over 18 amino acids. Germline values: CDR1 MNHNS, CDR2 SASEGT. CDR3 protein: CASSELGGGAPIYNEQFF. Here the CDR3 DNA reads TGTGCCAGCAGTGAATTGGGCGGGGGGGCCCCTATTTACAATGAGCAGTTCTTC.

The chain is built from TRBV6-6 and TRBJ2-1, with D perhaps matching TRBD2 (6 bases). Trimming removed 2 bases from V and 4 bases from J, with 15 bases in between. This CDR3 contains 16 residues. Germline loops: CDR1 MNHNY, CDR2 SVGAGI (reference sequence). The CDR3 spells CASSYGPTGAYNEQFF. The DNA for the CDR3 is TGTGCCAGCAGTTACGGCCCTACGGGAGCATACAATGAGCAGTTCTTC.

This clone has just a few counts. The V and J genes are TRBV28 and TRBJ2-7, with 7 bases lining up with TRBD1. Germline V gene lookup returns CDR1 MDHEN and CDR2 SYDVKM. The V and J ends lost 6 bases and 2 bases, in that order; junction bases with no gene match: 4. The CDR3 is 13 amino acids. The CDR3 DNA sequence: TGTGCCAGCAGACCGGGACAGACCTACGAGCAGTACTTC. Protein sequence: CASRPGQTYEQYF.

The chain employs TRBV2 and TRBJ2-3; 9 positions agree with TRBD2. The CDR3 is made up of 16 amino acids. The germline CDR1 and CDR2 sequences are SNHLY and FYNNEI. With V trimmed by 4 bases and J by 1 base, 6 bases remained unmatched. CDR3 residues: CASSAFASGGTDTQYF. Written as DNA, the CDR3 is TGTGCCAGCAGTGCCTTTGCTAGCGGGGGCACAGATACGCAGTATTTT. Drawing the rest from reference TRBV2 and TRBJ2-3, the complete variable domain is EPEVTQTPSHQVTQMGQEVILRCVPISNHLYFYWYRQILGQKVEFLVSFYNNEISEKSEIFDDQFSVERPDGSNFTLKIRSTKLEDSAMYFCASSAFASGGTDTQYFGPGTRLTVL.

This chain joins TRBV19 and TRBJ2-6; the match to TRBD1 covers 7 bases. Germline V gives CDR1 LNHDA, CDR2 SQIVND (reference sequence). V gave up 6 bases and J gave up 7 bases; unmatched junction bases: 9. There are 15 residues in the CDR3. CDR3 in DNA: TGTGCCAGTAGCCACGAAGAGGGGGCAGCCAACGTCCTGACTTTC. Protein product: CASSHEEGAANVLTF.

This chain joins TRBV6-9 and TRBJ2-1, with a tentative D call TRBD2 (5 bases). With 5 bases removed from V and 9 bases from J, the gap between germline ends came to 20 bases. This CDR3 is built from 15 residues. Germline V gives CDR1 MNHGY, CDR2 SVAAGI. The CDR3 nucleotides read TGTGCCAGCAGTCAAAAGGGAGCCGGCCTCAGTGAGCAGTTCTTC. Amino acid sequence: CASSQKGAGLSEQFF.

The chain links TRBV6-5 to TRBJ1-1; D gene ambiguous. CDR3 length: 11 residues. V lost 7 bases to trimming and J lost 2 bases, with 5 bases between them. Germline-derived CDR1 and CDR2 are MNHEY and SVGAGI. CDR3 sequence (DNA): TGTGCCAGCACCACCAACACTGAAGCTTTCTTT. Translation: CASTTNTEAFF.